These T cell receptor beta chains were read from a single sample in a study of immune evolution from preneoplasia to lung adenocarcinoma. Sequencing used immunoSEQ multiplex PCR; TCRdb keeps in-frame clones, though not all of them. The data contain tens of thousands of clones, under 80% of them singletons. The specimen was FFPE invasive lung adenocarcinoma tissue. Source of these receptors: a person aged 55 to 69 with lung adenocarcinoma. Both conserved end residues are part of each CDR3. A D gene is named only where the DNA matches it firmly. Not all rows give a size; the values are once, few, many and, for expanded clones, a class.

d_call	j_call	clone_size	v_call	cdr3_aa	cdr3_nt
TRBD1	TRBJ1-5	.	TRBV5-1	CASSLGAGGPQPQHF	TGCGCCAGCAGCTTGGGAGCAGGGGGCCCCCAGCCCCAGCATTTT
.	TRBJ1-1	.	TRBV18	CASSRVPPNTEAFF	TGTGCCAGCTCACGTGTCCCGCCGAACACTGAAGCTTTCTTT
.	TRBJ2-3	few	TRBV5-1	CASSAGTLADTQYF	TGCGCCAGCAGCGCCGGGACCCTCGCAGATACGCAGTATTTT
TRBD1	TRBJ2-7	.	TRBV6-1	CASSAGQGAYEQYF	TGTGCCAGCAGTGCCGGACAGGGAGCCTACGAGCAGTACTTC
.	TRBJ1-2	.	TRBV20-1	CSARHGDGYTF	TGCAGTGCTAGGCATGGGGATGGCTACACCTTC
.	TRBJ2-3	once	TRBV5-1	CASSLLGSTDTQYF	TGCGCCAGCAGCCTACTAGGATCCACAGATACGCAGTATTTT
TRBD1	TRBJ1-4	.	TRBV28	CASSPTGVKLFF	TGTGCCAGCAGTCCAACAGGGGTGAAACTGTTTTTT
.	TRBJ1-5	.	TRBV5-1	CASSLGPTPGQPQHF	TGCGCCAGCAGCTTGGGCCCGACCCCTGGCCAGCCCCAGCATTTT
.	TRBJ2-7	.	TRBV5-1	CASSLSQGVYEQYF	TGCGCCAGCAGCTTGTCCCAGGGTGTGTACGAGCAGTACTTC
.	TRBJ2-2	.	TRBV19	CASRVTRTRELFF	TGTGCCAGTAGAGTTACCCGGACCCGGGAGCTGTTTTTT
.	TRBJ1-5	.	TRBV5-3	CARSPLGGVEPNQPQHF	TGTGCCAGAAGCCCACTGGGGGGGGTCGAGCCGAATCAGCCCCAGCATTTT
.	TRBJ1-2	.	TRBV4-1	CASSQLARTDYGYTF	TGCGCCAGCAGCCAACTCGCGAGAACTGACTATGGCTACACCTTC
TRBD1	TRBJ1-5	.	TRBV7-8	CASSSHRGSSNQPQHF	TGTGCCAGCAGCTCCCACAGGGGTTCTAGCAATCAGCCCCAGCATTTT
.	TRBJ2-3	.	TRBV10-3	CAISEEASPDTQYF	TGTGCCATCAGTGAGGAAGCCAGCCCAGATACGCAGTATTTT
.	TRBJ2-2	.	TRBV6-1	CASTTEDLSGELFF	TGTGCCAGCACTACAGAGGACTTGTCCGGGGAGCTGTTTTTT
TRBD2	TRBJ2-2	.	TRBV18	CASSPRTSGTGELFF	TGTGCCAGCTCTCCGAGGACTAGCGGCACCGGGGAGCTGTTTTTT
.	TRBJ2-1	.	TRBV28	CASTPDVEQFF	TGTGCCAGCACTCCGGATGTTGAGCAGTTCTTC
TRBD1	TRBJ2-5	.	TRBV5-1	CASRTQGAQETQYF	TGCGCCAGCAGGACCCAGGGGGCCCAAGAGACCCAGTACTTC
.	TRBJ1-4	.	TRBV30	CAWTGITNEKLFF	TGTGCCTGGACCGGGATAACTAATGAAAAACTGTTTTTT
.	TRBJ2-4	.	TRBV10-2	CASRKGDAKNIQYF	TGCGCCAGCAGGAAAGGGGACGCCAAAAACATTCAGTACTTC
.	TRBJ2-2	.	TRBV7-9	CASSRPPAVSPGELFF	TGTGCCAGCAGCCGTCCTCCAGCAGTATCCCCCGGGGAGCTGTTTTTT
TRBD2	TRBJ2-3	once	TRBV7-9	CASSLGGRGADTQYF	TGTGCCAGCAGCTTGGGAGGGCGAGGGGCAGATACGCAGTATTTT
TRBD1	TRBJ2-2	.	TRBV5-1	CASSSLAYRGSGELFF	TGCGCCAGCAGCTCGCTAGCATACAGGGGGAGCGGGGAGCTGTTTTTT
TRBD1	TRBJ1-2	few	TRBV5-4	CASSGTGAAYGYTF	TGTGCCAGCAGCGGAACAGGGGCCGCATATGGCTACACCTTC
TRBD1	TRBJ2-2	.	TRBV7-9	CASSLGGGGLANTGELFF	TGTGCCAGCAGCTTAGGAGGGGGCGGACTCGCGAACACCGGGGAGCTGTTTTTT
.	TRBJ2-3	.	TRBV29-1	CSVVDTTDTQYF	TGCAGCGTTGTTGACACGACAGATACGCAGTATTTT
.	TRBJ2-5	.	TRBV13	CASSLQGRMETQYF	TGTGCCAGCAGCTTACAGGGTCGAATGGAGACCCAGTACTTC
.	TRBJ2-1	.	TRBV15	CATSRAGARYNEQFF	TGTGCCACCAGCAGGGCTGGAGCAAGGTACAATGAGCAGTTCTTC
TRBD1	TRBJ2-5	.	TRBV19	CASSIGDRGRGETQYF	TGTGCCAGTAGTATAGGGGACAGGGGGCGCGGAGAGACCCAGTACTTC
.	TRBJ1-1	once	TRBV6-5	CASSWSAWSEEEAFF	TGTGCCAGCAGTTGGAGTGCGTGGAGCGAAGAGGAAGCTTTCTTT
.	TRBJ1-1	.	TRBV7-3	CASSSPGVSEAFF	TGTGCCAGCAGCTCACCAGGGGTATCTGAAGCTTTCTTT
.	TRBJ1-1	.	TRBV5-1	CASSRTDWTEAFF	TGCGCCAGCAGCCGTACGGACTGGACTGAAGCTTTCTTT
TRBD1	TRBJ1-1	.	TRBV28	CASSLSRTGSTEAFF	TGTGCCAGCAGCTTGTCCAGGACAGGCAGCACTGAAGCTTTCTTT
.	TRBJ2-6	.	TRBV5-1	CASSLGGSQANVLTF	TGCGCCAGCAGCTTGGGGGGATCTCAAGCCAACGTCCTGACTTTC
.	TRBJ2-7	.	TRBV11-2	CASSLVTDEQYF	TGTGCCAGCAGCTTAGTTACCGACGAGCAGTACTTC
.	TRBJ1-5	.	TRBV18	CASSPPAGVGNQPQHF	TGTGCCAGCTCACCACCGGCAGGGGTGGGCAATCAGCCCCAGCATTTT
TRBD1	TRBJ1-2	.	TRBV19	CASNGGQGGGYTF	TGTGCCAGTAATGGTGGGCAGGGGGGCGGCTACACCTTC
TRBD1	TRBJ1-1	.	TRBV25-1	CASTDRQGMAFF	TGTGCCAGCACCGATAGACAGGGGATGGCTTTCTTT
.	TRBJ1-2	.	TRBV5-8	CASSFDSPLDGYTF	TGTGCCAGCAGCTTTGACAGTCCCCTCGATGGCTACACCTTC
.	TRBJ2-1	once	TRBV5-4	CASSSSFVEQFF	TGTGCCAGCAGCTCGTCCTTCGTAGAGCAGTTCTTC
.	TRBJ2-7	.	TRBV30	CAWGTTEYEQYF	TGTGCCTGGGGCACGACGGAGTACGAGCAGTACTTC
TRBD2	TRBJ2-1	.	TRBV29-1	CSVPKGTSYNEQFF	TGCAGCGTCCCGAAAGGGACTAGCTACAATGAGCAGTTCTTC
TRBD1	TRBJ2-1	.	TRBV25-1	CASSDRGQVYNEQFF	TGTGCCAGCAGTGATCGGGGACAGGTTTACAATGAGCAGTTCTTC
.	TRBJ2-6	.	TRBV28	CASSFVAQFNVLTF	TGTGCCAGCAGTTTTGTAGCACAATTCAACGTCCTGACTTTC
TRBD2	TRBJ2-1	.	TRBV9	CASSAHSGNPYNEQFF	TGTGCCAGCAGCGCACATAGCGGGAACCCCTACAATGAGCAGTTCTTC
TRBD1	TRBJ2-5	.	TRBV18	CASSSTRDRGRKTQYF	TGTGCCAGCTCATCGACCCGGGACAGGGGTCGAAAGACCCAGTACTTC
.	TRBJ2-5	.	TRBV27	CASSRGTSSQGWETQYF	TGTGCCAGCAGTCGTGGGACCAGTAGTCAGGGGTGGGAGACCCAGTACTTC
.	TRBJ2-3	.	TRBV7-2	CASSLDQGADTQYF	TGTGCCAGCAGCTTAGACCAGGGAGCGGATACGCAGTATTTT
TRBD2	TRBJ2-5	.	TRBV5-4	CASSISGRSRVRETQYF	TGTGCCAGCAGTATTAGCGGGAGGTCCCGCGTTAGGGAGACCCAGTACTTC
.	TRBJ1-4	.	TRBV27	CASSPHPGGADNEKLFF	TGTGCCAGCAGTCCCCACCCGGGGGGGGCCGATAATGAAAAACTGTTTTTT
TRBD1	TRBJ1-1	.	TRBV28	CASRGQGVSEAFF	TGTGCCAGCAGGGGACAGGGGGTTAGTGAAGCTTTCTTT
.	TRBJ2-3	once	TRBV6-5	CASSPASLGDRTQYF	TGTGCCAGCAGCCCCGCGTCCTTGGGCGACCGTACGCAGTATTTT
.	TRBJ2-1	.	TRBV30	CAWGQPSYNEQFF	TGTGCCTGGGGACAGCCCTCCTACAATGAGCAGTTCTTC
.	TRBJ2-5	.	TRBV29-1	CSVRSRDGVDQETQYF	TGCAGCGTACGCAGCCGGGACGGAGTCGACCAAGAGACCCAGTACTTC
.	TRBJ2-1	.	TRBV5-1	CASSLGDVNNEQFF	TGCGCCAGCAGCTTAGGGGACGTAAACAATGAGCAGTTCTTC